Listed here are 10 T cell receptor beta chains from one sample, sequenced in a study of blood T cell repertoires in COVID-19. Assay used: immunoSEQ multiplex PCR; TCRdb lists only in-frame clones, some missing. The data show fewer than 40,000 clones, approximately 91% seen once. The specimen was peripheral blood. The receptors were gathered from a woman older than 75 with active or convalescent COVID-19.

V usage is TRBV30 and J usage is TRBJ2-7, with 8 bases lining up with TRBD2. With V trimmed by 4 bases and J by 3 bases, 5 bases remained unmatched. Germline lookup yields CDR1 GTSNPN and CDR2 SVGIG (reference sequence). The CDR3 has 13 residues. The CDR3 protein is CAWKLAGGYEQYF. The CDR3 bases are TGTGCCTGGAAGCTCGCGGGGGGCTACGAGCAGTACTTC.

V gene TRBV18 combines with J gene TRBJ1-1; D unresolved. Germline loops: CDR1 KGHSH, CDR2 LQKENI. CDR3 length equals 13 residues. With 6 bases removed from V and 2 bases from J, the gap between germline ends came to 10 bases. The CDR3 nucleotides read TGTGCCAGCTCGCCGGAGTTCAACACTGAAGCTTTCTTT. Its translation: CASSPEFNTEAFF.

This chain uses TRBV30 with TRBJ2-5; D remains unclear. This CDR3 has 16 residues. Trimming took off 1 base at V and 1 base at J, with 16 bases between the two ends. Germline CDR1 and CDR2: GTSNPN and SVGIG (reference sequence). The CDR3 protein is CAWSATRQIFQETQYF. The CDR3 DNA sequence: TGTGCCTGGAGTGCCACGAGGCAGATCTTCCAAGAGACCCAGTACTTC.

This chain connects TRBV5-4 to TRBJ2-3; 9 bases align to TRBD1. V trimming: 4 bases; J trimming: 2 bases; junction bases outside the gene matches: 8. The CDR3 has 16 amino acids. Germline values: CDR1 SGHNT, CDR2 YYREEE (reference sequence). The DNA of the CDR3 is TGTGCCAGCAGCAAATCGGGACAGGGCCCCACAGATACGCAGTATTTT. Residues: CASSKSGQGPTDTQYF.

The V gene is TRBV9, the J gene TRBJ2-6; tentatively, D is TRBD2 (5 bases). The CDR3 runs 15 residues. CDR1 and CDR2 from the germline V gene are SGDLS and YYNGEE. V was trimmed by 1 base and J by 4 bases, leaving 9 bases between them. CDR3 nucleotide sequence: TGTGCCAGCAGCGTATCGGGGTCGGGGGCCAACGTCCTGACTTTC. This encodes CASSVSGSGANVLTF.

This clone has a single count. V is TRBV5-4 and J is TRBJ2-3, with 7 nucleotides matching TRBD1. This CDR3 contains 16 residues. CDR1 is SGHNT, CDR2 YYREEE, per germline (reference sequence). V lost 3 bases to trimming and J lost 3 bases; unmatched junction nucleotides: 10. The CDR3: CASSSYRGVGTDTQYF. The CDR3 DNA reads as TGTGCCAGCAGCTCTTACAGGGGAGTCGGGACAGATACGCAGTATTTT.

This chain joins TRBV5-5 and TRBJ1-1, with 9 bases aligning to TRBD1. The CDR3 extends over 14 amino acids. The V segment lost 7 bases and the J segment 5 bases; nucleotides outside the gene matches: 9. The V gene's germline CDR1 is SGHKS and CDR2 YYEKEE (reference sequence). For the CDR3, the DNA is TGTGCCAGCGGCCGGGACAGGGTAAATACTGAAGCTTTCTTT. Protein product: CASGRDRVNTEAFF.

As DNA, the CDR3 is TGTGCCATCAGTGACTCCGGACAGGGGTTCGACGAGCAGTACTTC. Its protein product is CAISDSGQGFDEQYF. The chain employs TRBV10-3 and TRBJ2-7; TRBD1 matches 9 bases. V trimming: 3 bases; J trimming: 5 bases; junction bases outside the gene matches: 8. Looked up from germline, CDR1 is ENHRY and CDR2 is SYGVKD. The CDR3 contains 15 residues.

The chain carries TRBV28 and TRBJ1-4; D is perhaps TRBD1 (6 bases). V was shortened by 5 bases and J by 8 bases, with 18 bases between the two germline ends. The CDR3 has 15 residues. Germline CDR1 is MDHEN and CDR2 is SYDVKM. The CDR3 sequence is CASSTMRGATEKLFF. CDR3 DNA sequence: TGTGCCAGCAGTACCATGCGGGGGGCTACCGAAAAACTGTTTTTT.

The J gene is TRBJ2-1, the V gene TRBV5-1; TRBD2 matches at 12 bases. CDR1 SGHRS and CDR2 YFSETQ come from the germline V gene. The V gene end was trimmed by 4 bases and the J gene end by 9 bases; junction bases not matched to a gene: 8. The CDR3 sequence is 15 residues long. The CDR3 reads CASSPRTSGVVEQFF. CDR3 bases: TGCGCCAGCAGCCCACGGACTAGCGGGGTTGTTGAGCAGTTCTTC.